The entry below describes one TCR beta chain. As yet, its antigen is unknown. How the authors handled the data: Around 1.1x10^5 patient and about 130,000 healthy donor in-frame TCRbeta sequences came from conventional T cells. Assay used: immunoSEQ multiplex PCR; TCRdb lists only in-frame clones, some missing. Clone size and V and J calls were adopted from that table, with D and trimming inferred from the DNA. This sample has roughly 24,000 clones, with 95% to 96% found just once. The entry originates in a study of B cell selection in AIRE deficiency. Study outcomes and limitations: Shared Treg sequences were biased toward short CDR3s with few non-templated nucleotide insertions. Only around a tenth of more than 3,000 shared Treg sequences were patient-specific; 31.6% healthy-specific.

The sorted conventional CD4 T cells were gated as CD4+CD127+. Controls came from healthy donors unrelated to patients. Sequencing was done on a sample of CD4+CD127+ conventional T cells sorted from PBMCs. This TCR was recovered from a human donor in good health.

The CDR3 DNA follows: TGTGCCAGCAGGAACCTCTCTGGAAACACCATATATTTT. Its protein product is CASRNLSGNTIYF. The V gene is TRBV6-5, the J gene TRBJ1-3; D uncertain. The CDR3 totals 13 residues. CDR1 MNHEY and CDR2 SVGAGI come from the germline V gene. V shed 6 bases and J shed 0 bases, with 6 bases lying between them.